Shown below are 11 T cell receptor beta chains from a single sample sequenced in a study of identical twins. TCRdb used MiXCR to reprocess the 5' RACE reads, holding one entry per CDR3 protein. The table has a few hundred thousand distinct CDR3 sequences, around a tenth seen once; the top ten hold under 3.5%. In addition, the sample was reused for a study of yellow fever vaccine responses in identical twins.

Sequences were obtained from PBMCs. These receptors came from a young woman in good health.

There are a few counts of this clonotype. The V gene is TRBV7-8, the J gene TRBJ2-1; 10 bases are shared with TRBD2. CDR3 length: 17 amino acids. Germline V gene data show CDR1 as SGHVS and CDR2 as FQNEAQ. J lost 1 base, V lost 1 base, and 4 bases had no gene match. CDR3: CASSLGTSGMSYNEQFF. In DNA form, the CDR3 reads TGTGCCAGCAGCTTAGGTACTAGCGGGATGTCCTACAATGAGCAGTTCTTC.

This clonotype was seen more than once but under ten times. This chain joins TRBV6-1 and TRBJ2-1, with 14 positions matching TRBD2. The CDR3 is made up of 18 amino acids. CDR1 is MNHNS, CDR2 SASEGT, per germline. Trimming at V came to 5 bases and at J to 7 bases, leaving 13 bases not matched to a gene. This CDR3 is CASSPRLPGLAGVNEQFF. CDR3 coding DNA: TGTGCCAGCAGTCCAAGACTACCGGGACTAGCGGGAGTAAATGAGCAGTTCTTC.

The chain couples TRBV7-9 to TRBJ1-5, with TRBD1 matching over 7 bases. This CDR3 is 15 amino acids long. Per germline, CDR1 SEHNR and CDR2 FQNEAQ (reference sequence). V shed 4 bases, J shed 5 bases, and the junction held 8 bases outside the gene matches. CDR3 sequence (DNA): TGTGCCAGCAGCTCCGACAGGGAGAGCGATCAGCCCCAGCATTTT. This codes for CASSSDRESDQPQHF.

This clonotype turned up a few times. The genes are TRBV27 and TRBJ2-7; 8 bases line up with TRBD1. Germline loops: CDR1 MNHEY, CDR2 SMNVEV (reference sequence). V trimming: 7 bases; J trimming: 2 bases; junction bases outside the gene matches: 13. The CDR3 sequence is 16 residues long. The CDR3 DNA is TGTGCCAGCAAAGGGACAGGTCCTAGGGCGACCTACGAGCAGTACTTC. This encodes CASKGTGPRATYEQYF.

In this sample, this clonotype turned up many times. The genes are TRBV7-8 and TRBJ2-6; D is unclear. Trimming removed 6 bases from V and 0 bases from J, with 12 bases in between. This CDR3 contains 16 residues. Per the germline V gene, CDR1 is SGHVS and CDR2 is FQNEAQ. The CDR3 DNA follows: TGTGCCAGCAGTTCGGGTCGGGCCTCTGGGGCCAACGTCCTGACTTTC. Translation gives CASSSGRASGANVLTF.

As for this clonotype: This sequence may be a read error, since a much larger clone differs from it by one base. The chain combines TRBV20-1 with TRBJ2-7; 8 nucleotides line up with TRBD1. V shed 5 bases and J 2 bases; nucleotides not matched to a gene: 8. This CDR3 has 14 residues. From germline, CDR1 is DFQATT and CDR2 SNEGSKA (reference sequence). The CDR3 protein is CSAYPGTGTYEQYF. The CDR3 DNA follows: TGCAGTGCTTATCCCGGGACAGGAACCTACGAGCAGTACTTC.

The rearrangement uses TRBV20-1 and TRBJ1-5, with 9 bases aligning to TRBD1. Germline V gene data show CDR1 as DFQATT and CDR2 as SNEGSKA (reference sequence). The CDR3 is 16 residues long. V shed 0 bases and J 1 base; nucleotides not matched to a gene: 4. The CDR3 region is CSARDSGQGSNQPQHF. The DNA of the CDR3 is TGCAGTGCTAGAGATTCCGGACAGGGGAGCAATCAGCCCCAGCATTTT.

This clonotype was seen a handful of times. The V and J genes are TRBV5-1 and TRBJ2-4, with TRBD2 matching 9 bases. The CDR3 sequence is 16 residues long. Germline V CDR1 and CDR2: SGHRS, YFSETQ. The V gene end was trimmed by 2 bases and the J gene end by 2 bases; junction bases not matched to a gene: 5. The CDR3 DNA is TGCGCCAGCAGCTTTGGTTCTAGCGGGACCAAAAACATTCAGTACTTC. Its translation is CASSFGSSGTKNIQYF.

This chain links TRBV7-8 with TRBJ1-1; a possible D gene is TRBD1 (6 bases). Germline-derived CDR1 and CDR2 are SGHVS and FQNEAQ. Trimming took 2 bases from V and 3 from J, leaving 19 bases between them. The CDR3 spans 17 residues. The CDR3 sequence: CASSLLSGVVKDTEAFF. The CDR3 DNA sequence: TGTGCCAGCAGCTTACTATCAGGGGTGGTCAAGGACACTGAAGCTTTCTTT.

This chain joins TRBV30 and TRBJ2-7, with D perhaps matching TRBD1 (6 bases). With 2 bases removed from V and 2 bases from J, the gap between germline ends came to 10 bases. The CDR3 loop spans 13 amino acids. CDR1 and CDR2 from the germline V gene are GTSNPN and SVGIG (reference sequence). CDR3 DNA sequence: TGTGCCTGGAGTAGGGACACGGCCTACGAGCAGTACTTC. Its translation: CAWSRDTAYEQYF.

There are many counts of this clonotype. This chain links TRBV7-2 with TRBJ2-5; TRBD2 might be the D (6 bases). V dropped 5 bases and J dropped 5 bases, with 15 bases sitting between them. Germline V gene data show CDR1 as SGHTA and CDR2 as FQGNSA. The CDR3 runs to 14 residues. CDR3 DNA sequence: TGTGCCAGCAGCCTCGGGCTAGCGAGGGAGACCCAGTACTTC. It encodes CASSLGLARETQYF.